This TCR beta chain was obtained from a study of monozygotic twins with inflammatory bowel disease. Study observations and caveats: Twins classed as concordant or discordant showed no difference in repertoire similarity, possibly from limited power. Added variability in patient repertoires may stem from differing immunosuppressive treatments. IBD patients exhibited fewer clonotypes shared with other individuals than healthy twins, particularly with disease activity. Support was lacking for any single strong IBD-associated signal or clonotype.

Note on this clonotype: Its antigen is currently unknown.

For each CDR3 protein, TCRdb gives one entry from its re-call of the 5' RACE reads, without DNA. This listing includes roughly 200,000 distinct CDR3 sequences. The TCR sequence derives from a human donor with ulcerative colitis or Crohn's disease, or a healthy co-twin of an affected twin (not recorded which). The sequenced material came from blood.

CDR3 residues: CASSLGVAGGLTYEQYF. The rearrangement joins TRBV5-1 to TRBJ2-7; TCRdb proposes TRBD2, but this gene call is untestable without DNA. This CDR3 is built from 17 residues. Germline assignment: CDR1 SGHRS and CDR2 YFSETQ.